The present T cell receptor beta chain was sequenced within a study of blood T cell repertoires in COVID-19 (dated by TCRdb to about 2020). Some background on the complete study: Samples covering the acute and convalescent phases of COVID-19 were provided by collaborators in the United States, Italy and Spain. The prospective study material was composed of cDNA or gDNA derived from T cells, B-cell-depleted T cells, or PBMCs. Deeply sampled blood TCRbeta repertoires from subjects exposed to, actively infected with, or recovered from COVID-19 were included in the dataset. The repertoires were released in a freely available public database intended as a resource for research on the immune response to SARS-CoV-2. Samples were obtained from the ongoing ImmuneRACE study (first 160 participants) and from approximately 1,200 subjects provided by 6 global collaborators. Nearly every sample came with metadata listing a de-identified subject ID, COVID-19 status, age in years and sex. Where available, HLA class I and class II types were taken from metadata supplied by the sample provider and were not determined by assay-based typing.

TCRbeta CDR3 regions were amplified from genomic DNA using the immunoSEQ Assay, a bias-controlled multiplex PCR. From the authors' description of their analysis: Nucleated cell counts per sample were estimated from amplification of reference gene primers within the assay. To quantify the absolute abundance of each unique TCRbeta CDR3 rearrangement, sequence reads were collapsed and filtered. For each sample, productive Simpson clonality was calculated as the square root of Simpson's diversity index across productive rearrangements. TCRdb stores this immuneACCESS table with in-frame sequences only. Part of the clones is absent; in the studies checked, under half of the shortfall reflects unresolved V genes, and no reason is known for the rest. V and J calls and clone size are copied from that table; D and trimming were computed from the DNA. This sample holds roughly 18,000 clones; about 88% were observed only once. The top ten clones comprise 10% to 15% of the sample.

Each collaborating institution followed its own protocols to collect whole blood in K2EDTA tubes. Collaborator samples were shipped for TCRbeta analysis as frozen whole blood, isolated PBMCs, or DNA extracted from either sample type. General conclusions and limits of the study: Clinical and demographic metadata were provided uncurated, with the amount varying by source and participant.

Including the terminal cysteine and phenylalanine, the CDR3 comprises 13 residues. The sequence is cut down to CDR3 DNA, 39 bases in frame from base 1. The germline V gene yields MNHEY for CDR1 and SVGAGI for CDR2. The junction shows trimming of 6 bases on V and 1 base on J, and the gene matches do not reach 2 bases of it. This clone was detected only a few times. Its antigen remains unidentified. No base quality information exists; no much larger clone differs at one position. What was sequenced was peripheral blood. The receptor comes from a man in his 60s with active COVID-19. The V and J genes are TRBV6-5 and TRBJ2-5, with 7 central nucleotides matching TRBD1. Read as DNA, the sequence is TGTGCCAGCAGCTGGACAGGCCAAGAGACCCAGTACTTC. It translates as CASSWTGQETQYF.